This is a list of T cell receptor beta chains from one sample in a study of blood T cell repertoires in COVID-19. TCRdb keeps only in-frame clones here, not all; method: immunoSEQ multiplex PCR. The table records 200,000 to 250,000 clones, roughly 85% of them present only once. The sample taken for sequencing was peripheral blood. The receptors were gathered from a man between 50 and 59 years old with COVID-19, enrolled during active disease. Each CDR3 is given with its conserved first and last residue. A D gene is named only where the DNA matches it firmly. Size is omitted from some rows. Given values are once, few, many or a class for expanded clones.

clone_size,j_call,v_call,d_call,cdr3_aa,cdr3_nt
few,TRBJ1-6,TRBV5-1,NA,CASTSGKNSPLHF,TGCGCCAGCACTTCGGGGAAAAATTCACCCCTCCACTTT
NA,TRBJ1-1,TRBV28,NA,CASRRMGAGSGTEAFF,TGTGCCAGCAGGCGGATGGGGGCGGGTTCGGGCACTGAAGCTTTCTTT
few,TRBJ1-6,TRBV19,NA,CASAPGGLFSPLHF,TGTGCCAGTGCTCCTGGGGGGTTGTTTTCACCCCTCCACTTT
NA,TRBJ1-3,TRBV6-5,NA,CASTPTPGNTIYF,TGTGCCAGCACCCCAACACCAGGAAACACCATATATTTT
NA,TRBJ2-2,TRBV5-1,NA,CASSLDSGILTGELFF,TGCGCCAGCAGCTTAGACTCCGGTATCCTCACCGGGGAGCTGTTTTTT
NA,TRBJ1-2,TRBV4-2,NA,CASSQAQGGGTYGYTF,TGTGCCAGCAGCCAAGCCCAAGGGGGGGGCACCTATGGCTACACCTTC
NA,TRBJ2-5,TRBV7-2,TRBD2,CASSFRLAGDLGTQYF,TGTGCCAGCAGCTTTCGACTAGCGGGGGATTTGGGGACCCAGTACTTC
NA,TRBJ2-7,TRBV10-3,NA,CATTLSYGGPEGQYF,TGTGCCACCACACTCAGCTACGGGGGGCCGGAGGGACAGTACTTC
NA,TRBJ2-7,TRBV7-2,NA,CASSAGQTITYEQYF,TGTGCCAGCAGCGCAGGACAGACGATTACCTACGAGCAGTACTTC
NA,TRBJ2-2,TRBV5-1,TRBD1,CASSPDRGVTGELFF,TGCGCCAGCAGCCCAGACAGGGGGGTTACCGGGGAGCTGTTTTTT
once,TRBJ2-5,TRBV18,NA,CASSRQDQETQYF,TGTGCCAGCTCCCGACAGGACCAAGAGACCCAGTACTTC
NA,TRBJ2-7,TRBV7-9,TRBD2,CASSSLGLAGPTAYEQYF,TGTGCCAGCAGCTCCCTTGGACTAGCGGGGCCAACCGCCTACGAGCAGTACTTC
NA,TRBJ1-4,TRBV5-5,TRBD1,CASSLRGTGQTTNEKLFF,TGTGCCAGCAGCTTGAGGGGGACAGGGCAGACAACTAATGAAAAACTGTTTTTT
NA,TRBJ1-1,TRBV12-3/TRBV12-4,NA,CASSFGGVTEAFF,TGTGCCAGCAGTTTCGGGGGTGTTACTGAAGCTTTCTTT
few,TRBJ1-2,TRBV30,NA,CAWSVALRSYGYTF,TGTGCCTGGAGTGTAGCTCTCCGGTCCTATGGCTACACCTTC
NA,TRBJ2-7,TRBV5-5,TRBD1,CASSLGQGRYEQYF,TGTGCCAGCAGCCTAGGACAGGGGAGGTACGAGCAGTACTTC
NA,TRBJ1-6,TRBV7-9,TRBD1,CASSEMGQNNSPLHF,TGTGCCAGCAGCGAAATGGGACAGAATAATTCACCCCTCCACTTT
once,TRBJ1-6,TRBV5-6,NA,CASSLPGDGSPLHF,TGTGCCAGCAGCCTGCCAGGGGATGGTTCACCCCTCCACTTT
NA,TRBJ1-3,TRBV19,NA,CATSVEASSGNTIYF,TGTGCCACAAGCGTCGAGGCCAGCTCTGGAAACACCATATATTTT
NA,TRBJ2-1,TRBV4-1,TRBD1,CASSRPPGTGMGDEQFF,TGCGCCAGCAGCCGACCTCCAGGGACAGGGATGGGCGATGAGCAGTTCTTC
NA,TRBJ2-1,TRBV12-3/TRBV12-4,NA,CASSFRHEQFF,TGTGCCAGCAGTTTCAGGCATGAGCAGTTCTTC
NA,TRBJ1-2,TRBV27,NA,CASSPRPGGGYTF,TGTGCCAGCAGCCCCCGACCCGGAGGTGGCTACACCTTC
NA,TRBJ2-3,TRBV5-1,TRBD1,CASSPGQIRTDTQYF,TGCGCCAGCAGCCCGGGACAGATCCGCACAGATACGCAGTATTTT
NA,TRBJ1-5,TRBV21-1,NA,CASSIRQGGSNQPQHF,TGTGCCAGCAGCATCAGACAGGGTGGTAGCAATCAGCCCCAGCATTTT
NA,TRBJ1-2,TRBV30,NA,CAWSVPSGDYYGYTF,TGTGCCTGGAGTGTACCTTCAGGGGATTACTATGGCTACACCTTC
NA,TRBJ2-1,TRBV29-1,TRBD2,CSGRGGLSNEQFF,TGCAGCGGGCGGGGGGGCCTTTCGAATGAGCAGTTCTTC
once,TRBJ1-2,TRBV6-5,NA,CASSITGTTYGYTF,TGTGCCAGCAGTATCACCGGGACAACCTATGGCTACACCTTC
NA,TRBJ2-3,TRBV11-2,NA,CASSLGAAPDTQYF,TGTGCCAGCAGCTTAGGAGCCGCGCCAGATACGCAGTATTTT
NA,TRBJ2-1,TRBV15,NA,CATSRDLGREQFF,TGTGCCACCAGCAGAGATCTAGGGAGAGAGCAGTTCTTC
NA,TRBJ1-5,TRBV29-1,TRBD1,CSAGTGSNQPQHF,TGCAGCGCTGGGACAGGCTCCAATCAGCCCCAGCATTTT
few,TRBJ1-4,TRBV4-3,NA,CASSQVISAELFF,TGCGCCAGCAGCCAAGTGATAAGCGCGGAACTGTTTTTT
NA,TRBJ1-2,TRBV6-5,NA,CASAKQGYQTYGYTF,TGTGCCAGCGCTAAACAGGGCTATCAGACCTATGGCTACACCTTC
few,TRBJ1-3,TRBV3-1/TRBV3-2,NA,CASSLVGAGNTIYF,TGTGCCAGCAGCCTAGTGGGGGCCGGAAACACCATATATTTT
NA,TRBJ2-1,TRBV30,TRBD1,CACSPGQGTYNEQFF,TGTGCCTGTTCCCCGGGACAGGGGACCTACAATGAGCAGTTCTTC
NA,TRBJ1-1,TRBV9,TRBD1,CASSAWTGNTEAFF,TGTGCCAGCAGCGCCTGGACAGGGAACACTGAAGCTTTCTTT
large,TRBJ1-1,TRBV6-2/TRBV6-3,NA,CASSKRENTEAFF,TGTGCCAGCAGTAAGAGAGAGAACACTGAAGCTTTCTTT
NA,TRBJ1-4,TRBV18,NA,CASSPFGQGGNEKLFF,TGTGCCAGCTCACCATTTGGTCAGGGCGGTAATGAAAAACTGTTTTTT
NA,TRBJ2-7,TRBV7-2,TRBD1,CASSLQGSRGEQYF,TGTGCCAGCAGCCTACAGGGGTCAAGGGGGGAGCAGTACTTC
NA,TRBJ1-6,TRBV21-1,NA,CASSNKDGDSSYNSPLHF,TGTGCCAGCAGCAATAAGGACGGGGATAGCTCCTATAATTCACCCCTCCACTTT
once,TRBJ2-1,TRBV30,TRBD2,CAWSVLRGSYNEQFF,TGTGCCTGGAGTGTATTGCGGGGGAGCTACAATGAGCAGTTCTTC
NA,TRBJ1-5,TRBV19,TRBD1,CASSTWTGRSNQPQHF,TGTGCCAGTAGTACCTGGACAGGGAGGAGCAATCAGCCCCAGCATTTT
once,TRBJ2-5,TRBV9,TRBD1,CASSVGQGEGETQYF,TGTGCCAGCAGCGTAGGACAGGGGGAGGGAGAGACCCAGTACTTC
few,TRBJ1-6,TRBV5-4,NA,CASSTEGRARGSPLHF,TGTGCCAGCAGCACCGAAGGACGGGCGAGAGGGTCACCCCTCCACTTT
many,TRBJ1-2,TRBV7-9,NA,CASTPPGEGGYTF,TGTGCCAGCACGCCCCCGGGGGAGGGCGGCTACACCTTC
NA,TRBJ2-1,TRBV9,NA,CASSGGGSSYNEQFF,TGTGCCAGCAGCGGGGGCGGAAGCTCCTACAATGAGCAGTTCTTC
NA,TRBJ2-2,TRBV24-1,TRBD1,CATSDPRGRNGELFF,TGTGCCACCAGTGACCCCAGGGGGCGTAACGGGGAGCTGTTTTTT
NA,TRBJ2-1,TRBV5-1,NA,CASSFGADLSYNEQFF,TGCGCCAGCAGCTTTGGGGCAGACCTATCCTACAATGAGCAGTTCTTC
NA,TRBJ1-1,TRBV5-1,NA,CASAGTPHTEAFF,TGCGCCAGCGCCGGGACTCCTCACACTGAAGCTTTCTTT
NA,TRBJ2-7,TRBV28,NA,CASRGTSYEQYF,TGTGCCAGCAGGGGCACCTCCTACGAGCAGTACTTC
NA,TRBJ1-4,TRBV5-1,NA,CASSMGAWPEKLFF,TGCGCCAGCAGCATGGGGGCCTGGCCTGAAAAACTGTTTTTT
NA,TRBJ2-5,TRBV7-3,TRBD2,CASSLSGGGTQETQYF,TGTGCCAGCAGCTTATCGGGCGGGGGGACTCAAGAGACCCAGTACTTC